The clone carrying this T cell receptor (beta chain) has just one count. These data are taken from a study of long-term antiretroviral therapy in people with HIV. Assay version v3.0 of immunoSEQ was used, and it was run at survey level. Sequencing used immunoSEQ multiplex PCR; TCRdb keeps in-frame clones, though not all of them. The table records 6,400 or so clones, around 73% of them present only once. The CDR3 totals 17 residues. The trim removed 1 base at V and 3 bases at J, leaving 11 bases unmatched. The germline CDR1 and CDR2 sequences are MGHRA and YSYEKL. The material was unsorted PBMCs, obtained 0.2 years after starting antiretroviral therapy. This rearrangement joins TRBV4-1 to TRBJ1-1; 7 bases align to TRBD1. This sequence was found in a man in his forties with HIV. CDR3 sequence reads: CASSQGGLRDRDTEAFF. In DNA, the CDR3 is TGCGCCAGCAGCCAAGGAGGCCTCCGGGACAGAGACACTGAAGCTTTCTTT.